Below are 29 T cell receptor beta chains sequenced from a single sample in a study of T cells in Graves' hyperthyroidism and ophthalmopathy. Amplified TCR beta CDR3 regions derived from RNA transcripts. The TCR CDR3 first-round RT-PCR relied on the HTBI primer set. TCRdb redid the calling of the multiplex PCR reads with MiXCR, one entry per CDR3 protein. The sample carries around 600,000 distinct CDR3 sequences, approximately 14% recorded once. The sample comprised blood. The receptors were sampled from a woman aged 25 to 39 with Graves' hyperthyroidism.

This clonotype was found many times. This sequence joins TRBV12-3 or TRBV12-4 and TRBJ1-1; the D gene is possibly TRBD1 (6 bases). The CDR3 has 14 amino acids. Between the trimmed V and J ends, which lost 5 bases and 3 bases, there was a span of 13 bases. The CDR3 sequence: CASSQQGEDTEAFF. The CDR3 bases are TGTGCCAGCAGTCAACAGGGTGAGGACACTGAAGCTTTCTTT.

This clonotype has a handful of counts. This sequence joins TRBV7-6 and TRBJ2-1, with D hard to call. Trimming took 1 base from V and 3 from J, leaving 4 bases between them. Germline values: CDR1 SGHVS, CDR2 FNYEAQ. The CDR3 spans 13 residues. CDR3 coding DNA: TGTGCCAGCAGCTTAGTTCACTACAATGAGCAGTTCTTC. Its protein product is CASSLVHYNEQFF.

On this clonotype itself: Germline and junction disagree at one end, which may indicate a read error. The chain is built from TRBV27 and TRBJ1-5, with no clear D. Germline lookup yields CDR1 MNHEY and CDR2 SMNVEV (reference sequence). The CDR3 runs 13 residues. The CDR3, as DNA: TGTCCCAGCAGTTTATTTAGCAATCAGCCCCAGCATTTT. The encoded protein is CPSSLFSNQPQHF.

This clonotype was picked up many times. This chain's CDR3 is CAISDKQLQETQYF. The CDR3 DNA reads TGTGCCATCAGTGATAAACAACTCCAAGAGACCCAGTACTTC. This chain connects TRBV10-3 to TRBJ2-5; no reliable D call. The CDR3 runs to 14 residues. CDR1 is ENHRY and CDR2 is SYGVKD in the germline V gene. Trimming stripped 3 bases from V and 1 base from J, with 9 bases between.

The table lists this clonotype with a few counts. The gene calls are TRBV6-1 and TRBJ1-2, with D hard to call. Trimming cost V 7 bases and J 1 base, with 10 bases left between them. Germline-derived CDR1 and CDR2 are MNHNS and SASEGT. CDR3 length: 13 residues. In DNA, the CDR3 is TGTGCCAGCACACTAGACATTAACTATGGCTACACCTTC. This translates into CASTLDINYGYTF.

This clonotype was counted at least ten times. The chain's CDR3 is CASSILVPSGANEQFF. In nucleotides, the CDR3 is TGTGCCAGTAGTATCCTCGTCCCTAGCGGTGCCAATGAGCAGTTCTTC. The genes are TRBV19 and TRBJ2-1; TRBD2 matches 7 bases. The germline CDR1 and CDR2 sequences are LNHDA and SQIVND (reference sequence). V lost 3 bases, J lost 6 bases, and 11 bases stayed unmatched. The CDR3 is 16 residues long.

This clonotype was counted ten times or more. The chain joins TRBV7-2 to TRBJ1-6; TRBD1 agrees at 7 bases. This CDR3 region has 15 residues. The germline V gene encodes CDR1 SGHTA and CDR2 FQGNSA. Trimming at V came to 4 bases and at J to 7 bases, leaving 7 bases not matched to a gene. The CDR3 DNA is TGTGCCAGCAGCTCACAGGGACAGCGGAATTCACCCCTCCACTTT. It specifies CASSSQGQRNSPLHF.

This clonotype appeared a few times. CDR3 protein: CASSPRGGLSPLHF. DNA for the CDR3: TGTGCCAGCAGCCCCCGGGGGGGGCTATCACCCCTCCACTTT. The chain has TRBV11-3 and TRBJ1-6; tentative D call: TRBD1 (6 bases). The length of the CDR3 is 14 residues. Per germline, CDR1 SGHNT and CDR2 YENEEA. Trimming left V 5 bases short and J 10 bases short, with 15 bases between.

The J gene is TRBJ1-2, the V gene TRBV6-2 or TRBV6-3; perhaps TRBD1 as D (6 bases). The CDR3 consists of 15 residues. V lost 2 bases and J lost 7, with 17 bases in between. Germline-derived CDR1 and CDR2 are MNHEY and SVGEGT. Here the CDR3 reads CASSYVPGEVLGYTF. DNA of the CDR3: TGTGCCAGCAGTTACGTCCCAGGGGAAGTACTTGGCTACACCTTC.

This clonotype was counted at least ten times. The chain is built from TRBV28 and TRBJ2-7, with D uncertain. Trimming stripped 5 bases from V and 0 bases from J, with 11 bases between. The germline V gene has CDR1 MDHEN and CDR2 SYDVKM. The CDR3 contains 14 residues. The DNA of the CDR3 is TGTGCCAGCAGTCCCGTGTGGGGCTCCTACGAGCAGTACTTC. Amino acids: CASSPVWGSYEQYF.

The chain carries TRBV7-2 and TRBJ1-2; 7 nucleotides line up with TRBD1. With 4 bases clipped from V and 7 bases from J, the junction kept 6 bases outside the gene matches. This CDR3 comprises 13 residues. Germline V lookup: CDR1 SGHTA, CDR2 FQGNSA. The CDR3 reads CASSSRQGSGYTF. CDR3 DNA: TGTGCCAGCAGCTCAAGACAGGGAAGTGGCTACACCTTC.

This clonotype was seen repeatedly, ten times or more. This rearrangement joins TRBV10-2 to TRBJ2-7, with 12 bases matching TRBD2. Germline CDR1 is WSHSY and CDR2 is SAAADI. CDR3 size: 17 residues. Trimming cost V 2 bases and J 2 bases; bases outside gene matches: 7. CDR3 bases: TGCGCCAGCAGTGAGCGGACTAGCGGGATACGGGCCTACGAGCAGTACTTC. This translates into CASSERTSGIRAYEQYF.

V is TRBV10-2 and J is TRBJ1-5, with 8 bases aligning to TRBD1. The V gene's germline CDR1 is WSHSY and CDR2 SAAADI. CDR3 size: 17 residues. J was trimmed by 0 bases and V by 2 bases; bases with no gene match: 6. This chain's CDR3 is CASSEGQGIPSNQPQHF. The CDR3, as DNA: TGCGCCAGCAGTGAGGGACAGGGAATACCTAGCAATCAGCCCCAGCATTTT.

In its sample, this clonotype was seen a few times. The V gene is TRBV14, the J gene TRBJ2-3; D gene unclear. The length of the CDR3 is 13 residues. Germline-derived CDR1 and CDR2 are SGHDN and FVKESK. V was shortened by 5 bases and J by 1 base, with 7 bases between the two germline ends. CDR3 amino acids: CASSDRGTDTQYF. As DNA, the CDR3 is TGTGCCAGCAGCGATAGGGGCACAGATACGCAGTATTTT.

In nucleotides, the CDR3 is TGTGCCAGCAGTCTTCCTGGGGGGACCCAGTACTTC. This sequence encodes CASSLPGGTQYF. The rearrangement joins TRBV6-1 to TRBJ2-5, with D possibly being TRBD1 or TRBD2 (5 bases each). V was shortened by 5 bases and J by 7 bases, with 11 bases between the two germline ends. Germline V CDR1 and CDR2: MNHNS, SASEGT. The CDR3 is 12 residues long.

The rearrangement uses TRBV4-1 and TRBJ1-3; no reliable D call. The germline V and J ends were trimmed by 4 bases and 0 bases, with 13 bases remaining between them. The germline V gene encodes CDR1 MGHRA and CDR2 YSYEKL. CDR3 length equals 16 residues. The CDR3 loop is CASSPGLSHSGNTIYF. CDR3 bases: TGCGCCAGCAGCCCCGGACTAAGCCACTCTGGAAACACCATATATTTT.

Turning to this clonotype: The junction and the germline gene differ at one end; a read error may be behind it. This sequence joins TRBV12-5 and TRBJ1-3; D is ambiguous. The CDR3 totals 16 residues. In germline, CDR1 is LGHNT, CDR2 FRNRAP. The CDR3 DNA reads TGTGCTGGTGGTTTGGTAGCGGGTAGGGCTGGAAACACCATATATTTT. It yields the protein CAGGLVAGRAGNTIYF.

This clonotype showed up many times. The V and J genes are TRBV20-1 and TRBJ1-1, with D maybe TRBD1 (6 bases). Germline CDR1 is DFQATT and CDR2 is SNEGSKA (reference sequence). V lost 6 bases and J lost 3, with 17 bases in between. The CDR3 covers 14 residues. CDR3: CSAPHRATDTEAFF. CDR3 in DNA: TGCAGTGCGCCACACAGGGCAACAGACACTGAAGCTTTCTTT.

Only a few counts were recorded for this clonotype. This may come from a read error, since a much larger clone is one base off. The V and J genes are TRBV27 and TRBJ2-1; possibly TRBD1 for D (5 bases). Trimming took 6 bases from V and 9 from J, leaving 12 bases between them. Germline CDR1 MNHEY, CDR2 SMNVEV (reference sequence). The CDR3 is made up of 12 amino acids. CDR3 in amino acids: CASRTANSEQFF. The CDR3 bases are TGTGCCAGCAGGACAGCAAACAGTGAGCAGTTCTTC.

This clonotype was seen repeatedly, ten times or more. The gene calls are TRBV3-1 and TRBJ1-1; D is unresolved. Trimming took off 4 bases at V and 6 bases at J, with 12 bases between the two ends. Germline lookup yields CDR1 LGHDT and CDR2 YNNKEL (reference sequence). The CDR3 sequence is 13 residues long. CDR3 amino acids: CASSPRGHAEAFF. The CDR3 nucleotides are TGTGCCAGCAGCCCTCGTGGGCATGCTGAAGCTTTCTTT.

The table lists this clonotype with many counts. The chain recombines TRBV27 with TRBJ1-1, with D hard to call. The germline V gene has CDR1 MNHEY and CDR2 SMNVEV (reference sequence). With 6 bases removed from V and 5 bases from J, the gap between germline ends came to 13 bases. CDR3 size: 13 residues. This CDR3 is CASSPPRETEAFF. DNA of the CDR3: TGTGCCAGCAGCCCCCCTCGGGAAACTGAAGCTTTCTTT.

The rearrangement uses TRBV9 and TRBJ1-1; a weak D match, TRBD1 (5 bases). CDR1 is SGDLS, CDR2 YYNGEE, per germline. This CDR3 is 16 amino acids long. The V gene lost 3 bases and the J gene lost 6 bases, with 21 bases spanning the gap. The CDR3 coding sequence is TGTGCCAGCAGCGAGCAAGAGGGGTCAATCAGCGCTGAAGCTTTCTTT. Translating gives CASSEQEGSISAEAFF.

The chain is built from TRBV29-1 and TRBJ2-7; 10 nucleotides line up with TRBD2. Germline assignment: CDR1 SQVTM and CDR2 ANQGSEA. With V trimmed by 6 bases and J by 5 bases, 13 bases remained unmatched. This CDR3 region has 15 residues. In DNA, the CDR3 is TGCAGCGTACCAAGGCCACTAGCGGGAAAGAACGAGCAGTACTTC. It specifies CSVPRPLAGKNEQYF.

This clonotype has more than one count but fewer than ten. The genes are TRBV2 and TRBJ1-2; D is undetermined. The CDR3 totals 17 residues. Between the trimmed V and J ends, which lost 3 bases and 0 bases, there was a span of 17 bases. The germline V gene encodes CDR1 SNHLY and CDR2 FYNNEI. DNA of the CDR3: TGTGCCAGCAGTGAGATAACAAGTGGGATAGCTAACTATGGCTACACCTTC. Its translation is CASSEITSGIANYGYTF.

A few counts support this clonotype. The chain employs TRBV30 and TRBJ2-3; D possibly matches TRBD1 or TRBD2 (5 bases each). With 1 base removed from V and 1 base from J, the gap between germline ends came to 18 bases. Germline assignment: CDR1 GTSNPN and CDR2 SVGIG (reference sequence). The CDR3 runs to 17 residues. CDR3 amino acids: CAWSALKPGPRTDTQYF. The CDR3, as DNA: TGTGCCTGGAGTGCACTAAAACCGGGACCGCGCACAGATACGCAGTATTTT.

V is TRBV10-2 and J is TRBJ1-5; 8 nucleotides line up with TRBD1. Per germline, CDR1 WSHSY and CDR2 SAAADI. V lost 6 bases, J lost 7 bases, and 14 bases stayed unmatched. This CDR3 is 16 amino acids long. CDR3 sequence (DNA): TGCGCCAGCAGCGAGGCGATCGACAGGGGCGTACAGCCCCAGCATTTT. This sequence encodes CASSEAIDRGVQPQHF.

At least ten counts were recorded for this clonotype. The chain uses TRBV11-3 and TRBJ2-3; D gene uncertain. CDR3 size: 15 residues. Trimming removed 1 base from V and 0 bases from J, with 8 bases in between. The germline V gene encodes CDR1 SGHNT and CDR2 YENEEA. For the CDR3, the DNA is TGTGCCAGCAGCTTAGGGTGGTCTAGCACAGATACGCAGTATTTT. Translation gives CASSLGWSSTDTQYF.

This clonotype has ten or more counts. The chain recombines TRBV15 with TRBJ2-2; D remains ambiguous. This CDR3 has 16 residues. Per the germline V gene, CDR1 is LNHNV and CDR2 is YYDKDF (reference sequence). V was clipped by 2 bases and J by 0 bases, with 10 bases between them. The CDR3 is CATSRRSLANTGELFF. In DNA form, the CDR3 reads TGTGCCACCAGCAGAAGGTCATTGGCGAACACCGGGGAGCTGTTTTTT.

Only a few counts were recorded for this clonotype. The chain carries TRBV20-1 and TRBJ2-2; D may correspond to TRBD1 or TRBD2 (5 bases each). The CDR3 is 19 amino acids. Germline loops: CDR1 DFQATT, CDR2 SNEGSKA (reference sequence). The V gene lost 1 base and the J gene lost 0 bases, with 21 bases spanning the gap. The CDR3 sequence: CSARVYGRGWGANTGELFF. The CDR3 DNA reads TGCAGTGCTAGAGTGTATGGACGGGGCTGGGGAGCGAACACCGGGGAGCTGTTTTTT.